One sample yielded the 15 T cell receptor beta chains listed below, sequenced in a study of T cell changes during pregnancy in multiple sclerosis. Sequencing used immunoSEQ multiplex PCR; TCRdb keeps in-frame clones, though not all of them. This table holds around 30,000 clones, around nine tenths found once. The sample in question was CD8+ T cells from peripheral blood mononuclear cells, obtained before pregnancy. The source is a female donor with multiple sclerosis, enrolled in a pregnancy study.

By its share, this clone is medium-sized. The V call is TRBV4-3, the J call TRBJ2-3; perhaps TRBD2 as D (7 bases). Per the germline V gene, CDR1 is LGHNA and CDR2 is YSLEER. V was trimmed by 0 bases and J by 2 bases, leaving 15 bases between them. The CDR3 totals 17 residues. This chain's CDR3 is CASSQEMGGGATDTQYF. The CDR3 nucleotides read TGCGCCAGCAGCCAAGAGATGGGAGGGGGGGCCACAGATACGCAGTATTTT.

The chain combines TRBV29-1 with TRBJ1-2; D is unclear. The CDR3 loop spans 14 amino acids. Between the trimmed V and J ends, which lost 0 bases and 4 bases, there was a span of 12 bases. The germline V gene encodes CDR1 SQVTM and CDR2 ANQGSEA. In DNA form, the CDR3 reads TGCAGCGTTGAAGATAGATCTGTACTCTATGGCTACACCTTC. Encoded protein: CSVEDRSVLYGYTF.

The rearrangement uses TRBV6-4 and TRBJ2-1; 11 bases match TRBD2. The CDR3 covers 15 residues. Germline-derived CDR1 and CDR2 are MRHNA and SNTAGT. Trimming at V came to 6 bases and at J to 6 bases, leaving 7 bases not matched to a gene. CDR3 DNA: TGTGCCAGCAGCGAGACTAGCGGGATAACCAATGAGCAGTTCTTC. It codes for CASSETSGITNEQFF.

The chain recombines TRBV6-7 with TRBJ1-2, with D tentatively TRBD1 (5 bases). TRBV6-7 is classed as an ORF, of uncertain function. The ends were cut back, 10 bases at V and 5 bases at J, with 8 bases in the middle. This CDR3 spans 10 amino acids. CDR3 DNA sequence: TGTGCCACTCAGGGTTATGGCTACACCTTC. Its translation is CATQGYGYTF.

This chain joins TRBV6-5 and TRBJ1-5; D gene unclear. Trimming removed 4 bases at V and 11 bases at J, with 15 bases between. CDR3 length equals 13 residues. Germline V gives CDR1 MNHEY, CDR2 SVGAGI. Written as DNA, the CDR3 is TGTGCCAGCAGTTGTCGAAACTGTGAGTCCCAGCATTTT. Translated, it gives CASSCRNCESQHF.

The chain has TRBV9 and TRBJ1-1; 9 bases agree with TRBD1. The CDR3 totals 16 residues. After removal of 3 bases from V and 5 bases from J, the junction contained 11 bases not matched to a gene. The germline gives CDR1 SGDLS, CDR2 YYNGEE. The CDR3 spells CASSAVQTGGRTEAFF. The CDR3 DNA follows: TGTGCCAGCAGCGCCGTCCAGACAGGGGGTAGGACTGAAGCTTTCTTT.

This sequence joins TRBV7-2 and TRBJ2-7; D possibly corresponds to TRBD2 (5 bases). Germline-derived CDR1 and CDR2 are SGHTA and FQGNSA. Trimming took 6 bases from V and 3 from J, leaving 12 bases between them. CDR3 length: 13 residues. CDR3 sequence (DNA): TGTGCCAGCAGTCCCGGGATAGGCTACGAGCAGTACTTC. It is translated as CASSPGIGYEQYF.

This clone was seen a handful of times. In the same sample, other DNA sequences code for this CDR3. The chain links TRBV5-6 to TRBJ1-2; 11 bases fit TRBD1. With 5 bases clipped from V and 5 bases from J, the junction kept 5 bases outside the gene matches. CDR1 and CDR2 from the germline V gene are SGHDT and YYEEEE. The CDR3 covers 14 residues. DNA for the CDR3: TGTGCCAGCAGTTCCGGGACAGGGGGTTATGGCTACACCTTC. It encodes CASSSGTGGYGYTF.

The gene calls are TRBV28 and TRBJ2-4; 9 bases line up with TRBD2. The germline V gene encodes CDR1 MDHEN and CDR2 SYDVKM. This CDR3 has 16 residues. Unmatched junction bases numbered 5, after V lost 1 base and J lost 4 bases. CDR3 residues: CASSLLGREGKNIQYF. CDR3 DNA: TGTGCCAGCAGTTTATTGGGGCGGGAGGGAAAAAACATTCAGTACTTC.

The table lists this clone with a count of one. The V gene is TRBV25-1, the J gene TRBJ2-7; TRBD1 might be the D (5 bases). Germline lookup yields CDR1 MGHDK and CDR2 SYGVNS. This CDR3 has 13 residues. V gave up 4 bases and J gave up 6 bases, with 13 bases separating them. CDR3 DNA: TGTGCCAGCAGTGGTCCGGCAGGGCGCGAGCAGTACTTC. Translating it yields CASSGPAGREQYF.

The rearrangement joins TRBV7-2 to TRBJ1-2; D remains unclear. The germline V gene has CDR1 SGHTA and CDR2 FQGNSA. V dropped 1 base and J dropped 4 bases, with 10 bases sitting between them. This CDR3 comprises 14 residues. This chain's CDR3 is CASSLDDTSYGYTF. CDR3 in DNA: TGTGCCAGCAGCTTAGACGACACATCCTATGGCTACACCTTC.

This clone appeared a single time. The chain uses TRBV10-2 and TRBJ1-2; the D gene is possibly TRBD1 (6 bases). Per the germline V gene, CDR1 is WSHSY and CDR2 is SAAADI. V lost 7 bases, J lost 4 bases, and 13 bases lay in between. This CDR3 spans 13 amino acids. The CDR3 coding sequence is TGCGCCAGCACCGCGGGGGCGGGCTATGGCTACACCTTC. It translates to CASTAGAGYGYTF.

This chain connects TRBV9 to TRBJ2-7; TRBD1 aligns across 8 bases. Germline lookup yields CDR1 SGDLS and CDR2 YYNGEE. The junction had 8 bases not matched to a gene; V was cut back by 4 bases and J by 2 bases. The CDR3 runs 15 residues. The CDR3 DNA is TGTGCCAGCAGCCCAGGGACAGGACTTACCTACGAGCAGTACTTC. As protein: CASSPGTGLTYEQYF.

V gene TRBV7-9 combines with J gene TRBJ2-7, with D perhaps matching TRBD2 (5 bases). The V and J ends lost 5 bases and 2 bases respectively, with 13 bases between them. The CDR3 contains 14 residues. CDR1 and CDR2 from the germline V gene are SEHNR and FQNEAQ (reference sequence). CDR3 nucleotide sequence: TGTGCCAGCAGCGAATCCGGGATAACCTACGAGCAGTACTTC. It encodes CASSESGITYEQYF. Full variable domain (outside the CDR3, taken from reference TRBV7-9 and TRBJ2-7): DTGVSQNPRHKITKRGQNVTFRCDPISEHNRLYWYRQTLGQGPEFLTYFQNEAQLEKSRLLSDRFSAERPKGSFSTLEIQRTEQGDSAMYLCASSESGITYEQYFGPGTRLTVT.

The CDR3 loop reads CASSPLVGLQRSGSYNEQFF. In nucleotides, the CDR3 is TGCGCCAGCAGCCCCTTGGTGGGACTCCAGCGTTCGGGTTCCTACAATGAGCAGTTCTTC. V gene TRBV4-1 combines with J gene TRBJ2-1, with a possible D match to TRBD2 (6 bases). Looked up from germline, CDR1 is MGHRA and CDR2 is YSYEKL. This CDR3 is built from 20 residues. Trimming cost V 4 bases and J 1 base, with 26 bases left between them.